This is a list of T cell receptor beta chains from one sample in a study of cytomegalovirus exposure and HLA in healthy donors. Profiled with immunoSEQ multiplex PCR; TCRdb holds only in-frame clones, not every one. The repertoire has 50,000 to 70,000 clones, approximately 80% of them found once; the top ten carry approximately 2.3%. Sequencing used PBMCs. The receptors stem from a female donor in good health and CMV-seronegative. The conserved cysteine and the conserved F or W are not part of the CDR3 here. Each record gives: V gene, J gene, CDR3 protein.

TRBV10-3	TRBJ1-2	AISESVSINYGYT
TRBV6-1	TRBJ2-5	ASNVGGGSETQY
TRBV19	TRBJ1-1	ASSWAGDDTEAF
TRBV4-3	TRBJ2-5	ASSTSGRAWETQY
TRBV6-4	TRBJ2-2	ASSSHSLAGAGELF
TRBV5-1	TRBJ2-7	ASSSLDPVDEQY
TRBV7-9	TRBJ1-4	ASSSGTGNEKLF
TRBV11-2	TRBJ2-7	ASSLFRYEQY
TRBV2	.	ASSLYEQY
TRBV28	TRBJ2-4	ASSLWPRGVGAKNIQY
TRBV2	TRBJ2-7	ASSADSSYEQY
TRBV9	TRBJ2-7	ASSVAGRGLDEQY
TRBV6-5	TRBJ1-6	ASRATGGYNSPLH
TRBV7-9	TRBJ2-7	ASSLVRSLAQTYEQY
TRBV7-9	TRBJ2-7	ATLDRGDWSSYEQY
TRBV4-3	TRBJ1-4	ASSPRSGNNEKLF
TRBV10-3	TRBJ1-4	AISEGGVNEKLF
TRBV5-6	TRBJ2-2	ASSQQGWDTGELF
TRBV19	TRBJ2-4	ASSRQGGQARNIQY
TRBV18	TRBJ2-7	ASSGAGQGTYEQY
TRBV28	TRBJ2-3	ASSGGLRDTQY
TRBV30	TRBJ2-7	ACVGTANYEQY
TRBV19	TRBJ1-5	ASSRTGIGNQPQH
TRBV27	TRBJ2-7	ASSFLGTAYEQY
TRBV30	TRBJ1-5	AWSRARLPQH
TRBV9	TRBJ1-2	ASSPRRDSYGYT
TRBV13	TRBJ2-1	ASSLTLRKNNEQF
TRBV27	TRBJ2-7	ASSPRDNSYEQY
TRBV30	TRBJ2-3	AWSVRLAPADTQY
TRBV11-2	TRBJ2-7	ASSRGTGLYGKY
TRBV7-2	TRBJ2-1	ASSTQGPYNEQF
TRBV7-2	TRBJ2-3	ASSSTSGADTQY
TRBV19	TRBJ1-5	ASSITGQRGNQPQH
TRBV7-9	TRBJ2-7	ASSLGTGVY
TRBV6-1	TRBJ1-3	ASSEQGRSGNTIY
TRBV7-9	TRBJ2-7	ASSHPGQGLYAQY
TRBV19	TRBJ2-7	ASSSWLADPYEQY
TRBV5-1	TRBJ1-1	ASSLALSGGAGGNTEAF
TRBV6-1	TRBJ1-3	ASTGQGPGNTIY
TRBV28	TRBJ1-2	ASSIPLRAQRRGGYT
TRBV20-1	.	SAILAYEQY
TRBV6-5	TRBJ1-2	ASSFSPDFYGYT
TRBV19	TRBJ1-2	ASSMVGGTGYGYT
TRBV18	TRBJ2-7	ASSPGHPTYEQY
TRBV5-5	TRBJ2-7	ASSWGLGTSGVSYEQY
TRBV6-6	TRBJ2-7	ASYRDYYEQY